This T cell receptor beta chain was documented in a study of low-dose radiotherapy and immunotherapy resistance in tumors. This clonotype was recorded many times. TRAV- and TRBV-specific primers primed first-strand cDNA, covering alpha and beta chains. TCR amplification involved 20 PCR cycles with a constant-region primer and V-primer adapter. MiXCR, run by TCRdb on the reads, gives a single entry per CDR3 protein. This sample has 80,000 or so distinct CDR3 sequences, with roughly 17% found just once. Time point in this sample: after trial treatment. Documented treatment: LDRT plus nivolumab, ipilimumab, low-dose cyclophosphamide and aspirin (RACIN trial). This clonotype was sampled from a male donor with prostate cancer. This specimen consisted of PBMCs, obtained after low-dose radiotherapy plus immunotherapy.

As DNA, the CDR3 is TGTGCCAGCAGCAACCCTAGCTGTCAGGCCAAAAACATTCAGTACTTC. This encodes CASSNPSCQAKNIQYF. This chain uses TRBV21-1 with TRBJ2-4; no DNA check was done on the table's D call, TRBD1. TRBV21-1 corresponds to a pseudogene. The CDR3 has 16 residues.